Following are 6 T cell receptor beta chains from one sample sequenced in a study of cytomegalovirus exposure and HLA in healthy donors. Sequencing used immunoSEQ multiplex PCR; TCRdb keeps in-frame clones, though not all of them. Among under 85,000 clones listed, 92% were seen once. The sequencing input was PBMCs. The receptors here all came from a man younger than 35 in good health and CMV-seropositive.

The gene calls are TRBV2 and TRBJ2-3; no clear D gene. Trimming pared 2 bases from V and 0 bases from J, leaving 3 bases between. Germline V gene lookup returns CDR1 SNHLY and CDR2 FYNNEI. This CDR3 spans 13 amino acids. The CDR3 coding sequence is TGTGCCAGCAGTGAAACTAGCACAGATACGCAGTATTTT. It is translated as CASSETSTDTQYF. The full variable domain, its missing parts supplied by reference TRBV2 and TRBJ2-3, is EPEVTQTPSHQVTQMGQEVILRCVPISNHLYFYWYRQILGQKVEFLVSFYNNEISEKSEIFDDQFSVERPDGSNFTLKIRSTKLEDSAMYFCASSETSTDTQYFGPGTRLTVL.

The chain carries TRBV5-1 and TRBJ2-7, with 13 positions matching TRBD2. Germline lookup yields CDR1 SGHRS and CDR2 YFSETQ. The CDR3 length is 15 residues. V shed 3 bases and J 7 bases; nucleotides not matched to a gene: 7. CDR3 DNA sequence: TGCGCCAGCAGCTGGACTAGCGGGAGAGAGAGTGAGCAGTACTTC. This encodes CASSWTSGRESEQYF.

V gene TRBV28 combines with J gene TRBJ2-3; 10 nucleotides agree with TRBD2. Germline CDR1 MDHEN, CDR2 SYDVKM. V shed 5 bases, J shed 5 bases, and the junction held 10 bases outside the gene matches. The CDR3 consists of 16 residues. CDR3 bases: TGTGCCAGCAGTCCCCTTAGCGGGAGGACGGTAGATACGCAGTATTTT. It is translated as CASSPLSGRTVDTQYF.

The chain recombines TRBV29-1 with TRBJ2-1; D is unresolved. Trimming took off 4 bases at V and 6 bases at J, with 4 bases between the two ends. Germline V gene lookup returns CDR1 SQVTM and CDR2 ANQGSEA. There are 10 residues in the CDR3. The CDR3 sequence: CSVGVNEQFF. CDR3 sequence (DNA): TGCAGCGTTGGAGTCAATGAGCAGTTCTTC.

This clone was observed once. In nucleotides, the CDR3 is TGTGCCAGCAGTCCGACTAGCGGGCACTACGAGCAGTACTTC. Residues: CASSPTSGHYEQYF. V gene TRBV6-5 combines with J gene TRBJ2-7; 10 bases agree with TRBD2. The CDR3 has 14 residues. The ends lost 5 bases at V and 3 bases at J; junction bases unmatched: 4. CDR1 is MNHEY and CDR2 is SVGAGI in the germline V gene.

The rearrangement uses TRBV5-4 and TRBJ2-7, with a tentative D call TRBD2 (5 bases). V dropped 0 bases and J dropped 7 bases, with 5 bases sitting between them. CDR3 length: 11 amino acids. CDR1 is SGHNT, CDR2 YYREEE, per germline (reference sequence). In DNA form, the CDR3 reads TGTGCCAGCAGCTTGGAGCGGGAGCAGTACTTC. It yields the protein CASSLEREQYF.